In its sample, the clone carrying this T cell receptor (beta chain) was seen once. Deletions cut 2 bases from V and 0 bases from J, with 34 bases between. Per the germline V gene, CDR1 is MRHNA and CDR2 is SNTAGT. This CDR3 has 24 residues. This specimen belongs to a study of blood T cell repertoires in COVID-19. Study-level information: The United States, Italy and Spain provided the acute and convalescent COVID-19 samples.

How the authors handled the data: Amplification of reference gene primers provided the estimated nucleated cell counts. Assay: immunoSEQ multiplex PCR; the TCRdb copy retains only in-frame clones and omits some. The V and J calls and the clone size are those of that table, but D and trimming were determined from the DNA. The table includes over 15,000 clones, 80% detected once. The chain uses TRBV6-4 and TRBJ1-4, with D unclear. The receptor was derived from a man older than 75 with acute or convalescent COVID-19. The sequenced sample was peripheral blood. Here the CDR3 DNA reads TGTGCCAGCAGTGACGGAGTGTTTCGTGACCCTTCCGGCGCCAAATTTGCAACTAATGAAAAACTGTTTTTT. Its protein is CASSDGVFRDPSGAKFATNEKLFF.